This T cell receptor beta chain was sequenced for a study of shared clonotypes between healthy human individuals. CD45RO negativity and positive selection for CCR7 defined naive CD8 cells, a population that excluded terminally differentiated effector memory CD45RA+ cells. V was shortened by 6 bases and J by 5 bases, with 13 bases between the two germline ends. Per germline, CDR1 SNHLY and CDR2 FYNNEI. The CDR3 consists of 13 residues. Only in-frame clones appear in the TCRdb table, and some are missing; sequencing was by immunoSEQ multiplex PCR. The sample contains millions of clones, roughly 95% of which appear only once. General study results and limits: The study found lower generation probabilities in non-shared clonotypes than in those shared by all four donors.

For this clone: Its antigen is as yet unknown.

The sequencing input was naive CD8+ T cells sorted from blood. This receptor was identified in a man aged 18 to 35 in good health. The gene calls are TRBV2 and TRBJ2-5; weak D call: TRBD1 (6 bases). For the CDR3, the DNA is TGTGCCAGCAGAAGACAGGCGTGGGAGACCCAGTACTTC. Translated, it gives CASRRQAWETQYF.